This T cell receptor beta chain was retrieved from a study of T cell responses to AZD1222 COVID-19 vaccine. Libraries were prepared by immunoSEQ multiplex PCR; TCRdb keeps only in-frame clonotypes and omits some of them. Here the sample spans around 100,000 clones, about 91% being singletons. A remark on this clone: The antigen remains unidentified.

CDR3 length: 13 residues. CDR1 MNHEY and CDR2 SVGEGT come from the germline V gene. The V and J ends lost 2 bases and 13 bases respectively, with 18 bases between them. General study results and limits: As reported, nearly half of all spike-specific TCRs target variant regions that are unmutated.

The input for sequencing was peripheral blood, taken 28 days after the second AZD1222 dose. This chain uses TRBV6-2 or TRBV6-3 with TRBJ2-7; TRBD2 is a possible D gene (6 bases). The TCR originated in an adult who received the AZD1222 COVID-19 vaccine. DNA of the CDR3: TGTGCCAGCAGTTACACGCGGGGTAGTCAAGATTACTTC. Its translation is CASSYTRGSQDYF.